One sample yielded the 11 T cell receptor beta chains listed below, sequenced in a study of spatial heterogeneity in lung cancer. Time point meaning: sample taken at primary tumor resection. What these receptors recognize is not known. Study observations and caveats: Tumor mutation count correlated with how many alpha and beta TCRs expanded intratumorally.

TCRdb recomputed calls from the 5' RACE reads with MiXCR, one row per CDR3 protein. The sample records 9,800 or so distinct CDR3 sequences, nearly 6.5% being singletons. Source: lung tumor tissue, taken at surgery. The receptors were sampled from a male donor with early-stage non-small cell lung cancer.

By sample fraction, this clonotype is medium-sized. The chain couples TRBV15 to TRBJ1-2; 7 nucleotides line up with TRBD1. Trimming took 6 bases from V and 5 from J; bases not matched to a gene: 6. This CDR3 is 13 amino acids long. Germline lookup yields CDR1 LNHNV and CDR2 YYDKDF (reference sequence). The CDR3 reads CATSAGQQYGYTF. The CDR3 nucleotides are TGTGCCACCAGTGCGGGACAGCAGTATGGCTACACCTTC. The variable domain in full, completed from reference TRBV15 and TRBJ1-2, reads DAMVIQNPRYQVTQFGKPVTLSCSQTLNHNVMYWYQQKSSQAPKLLFHYYDKDFNNEADTPDNFQSRRPNTSFCFLDIRSPGLGDTAMYLCATSAGQQYGYTFGSGTRLTVV.

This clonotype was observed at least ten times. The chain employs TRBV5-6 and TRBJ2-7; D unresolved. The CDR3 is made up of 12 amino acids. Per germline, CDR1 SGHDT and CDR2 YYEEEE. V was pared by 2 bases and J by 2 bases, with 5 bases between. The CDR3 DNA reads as TGTGCCAGCAGCTTTGACACCTACGAGCAGTACTTC. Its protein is CASSFDTYEQYF.

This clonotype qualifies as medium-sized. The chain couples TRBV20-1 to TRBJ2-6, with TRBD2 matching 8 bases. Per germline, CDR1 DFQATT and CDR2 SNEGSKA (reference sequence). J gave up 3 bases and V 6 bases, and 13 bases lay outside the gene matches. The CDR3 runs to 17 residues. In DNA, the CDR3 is TGCAGTGCGGGTCAAGCGGGAGATCGGGGTGGGGCCAACGTCCTGACTTTC. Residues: CSAGQAGDRGGANVLTF.

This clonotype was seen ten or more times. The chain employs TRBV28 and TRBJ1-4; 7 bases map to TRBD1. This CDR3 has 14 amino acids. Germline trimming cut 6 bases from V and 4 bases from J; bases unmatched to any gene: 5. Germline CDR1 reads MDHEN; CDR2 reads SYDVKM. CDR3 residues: CASRPGGINEKLFF. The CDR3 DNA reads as TGTGCCAGCAGACCAGGGGGAATTAATGAAAAACTGTTTTTT.

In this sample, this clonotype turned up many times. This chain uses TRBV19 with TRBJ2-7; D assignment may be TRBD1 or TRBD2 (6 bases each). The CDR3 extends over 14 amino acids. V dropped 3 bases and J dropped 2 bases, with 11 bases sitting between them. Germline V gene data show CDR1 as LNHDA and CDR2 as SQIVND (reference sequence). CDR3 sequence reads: CASSIWGATYEQYV. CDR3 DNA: TGTGCCAGTAGTATCTGGGGGGCTACCTACGAGCAGTACGTC.

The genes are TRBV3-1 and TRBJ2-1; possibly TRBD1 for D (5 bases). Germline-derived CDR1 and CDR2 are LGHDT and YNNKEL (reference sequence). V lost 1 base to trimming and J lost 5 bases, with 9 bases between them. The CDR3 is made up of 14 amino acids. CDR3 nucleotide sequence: TGTGCCAGCAGCCAAGTGGGGCGGAACAATGAGCAGTTCTTC. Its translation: CASSQVGRNNEQFF.

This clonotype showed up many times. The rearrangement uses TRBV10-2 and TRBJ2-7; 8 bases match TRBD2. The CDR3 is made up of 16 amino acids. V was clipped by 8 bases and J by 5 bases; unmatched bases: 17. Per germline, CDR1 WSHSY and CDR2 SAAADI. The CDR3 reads CASGWTTGGPGDEQYF. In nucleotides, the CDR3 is TGCGCCAGCGGGTGGACCACGGGAGGGCCGGGGGACGAGCAGTACTTC.

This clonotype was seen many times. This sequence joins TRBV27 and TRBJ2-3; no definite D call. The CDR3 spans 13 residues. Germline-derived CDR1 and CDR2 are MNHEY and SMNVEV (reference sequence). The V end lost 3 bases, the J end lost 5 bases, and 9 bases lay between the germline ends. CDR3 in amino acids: CASSFLAEDTQYF. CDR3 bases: TGTGCCAGCAGTTTTTTGGCGGAAGATACGCAGTATTTT.

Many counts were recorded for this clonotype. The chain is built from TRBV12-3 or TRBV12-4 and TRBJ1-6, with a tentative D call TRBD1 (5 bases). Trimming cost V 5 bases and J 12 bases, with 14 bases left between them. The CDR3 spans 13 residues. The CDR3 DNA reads TGTGCCAGCAGTGGGGGACGCAGCTTACCCCTCCACTTT. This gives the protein CASSGGRSLPLHF.

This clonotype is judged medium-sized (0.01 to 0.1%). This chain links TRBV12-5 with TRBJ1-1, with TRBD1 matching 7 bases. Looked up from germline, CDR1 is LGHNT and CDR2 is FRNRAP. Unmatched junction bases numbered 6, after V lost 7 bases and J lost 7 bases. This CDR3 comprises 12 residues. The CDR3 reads CASVRQGFEAFF. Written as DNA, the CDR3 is TGTGCTAGTGTTAGACAGGGCTTTGAAGCTTTCTTT. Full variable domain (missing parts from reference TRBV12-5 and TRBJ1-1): DARVTQTPRHKVTEMGQEVTMRCQPILGHNTVFWYRQTMMQGLELLAYFRNRAPLDDSGMPKDRFSAEMPDATLATLKIQPSEPRDSAVYFCASVRQGFEAFFGQGTRLTVV.

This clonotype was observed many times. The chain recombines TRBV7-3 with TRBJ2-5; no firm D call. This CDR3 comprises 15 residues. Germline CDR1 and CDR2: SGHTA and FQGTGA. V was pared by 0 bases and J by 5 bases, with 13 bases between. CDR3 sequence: CASSLTSSVGETQYF. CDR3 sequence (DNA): TGTGCCAGCAGCTTAACTTCCAGCGTTGGGGAGACCCAGTACTTC.